This entry describes one TCR beta chain. As yet, its antigen is unknown. This entry comes from a study of shared clonotypes between healthy human individuals. Study results and limitations: Despite large depth, sorted-subset datasets appeared incompletely sequenced.

Method: immunoSEQ multiplex PCR; TCRdb's copy keeps in-frame clones and lacks some. The profile shows some 2.4 million clones, 93% of them singletons. Germline V gene sequence: CDR1 SEHNR, CDR2 FQNEAQ (reference sequence). V was cut by 1 base and J by 4 bases, with 11 bases left in between. CDR3 size: 14 residues. Sequenced: naive CD4+ T cells from PBMCs. The subset is: CD45RA+ positively selected. The origin of this receptor is a man between 18 and 29 years old in good health. Some clones in this sample may be carry-over from other donors' samples. This chain connects TRBV7-9 to TRBJ2-7; D may be TRBD2 (5 bases). CDR3 DNA: TGTGCCAGCAGCTTAGTCAGCGGAGCTTACGAGCAGTACTTC. It encodes CASSLVSGAYEQYF.